This TCR beta chain was captured by sequencing in a study of response to subunit inactivated influenza vaccine. Study-wide results and caveats: The authors suggested that few new T cells are recruited per seasonal influenza vaccination.

TCRdb reprocessed the RT-PCR reads with MiXCR, giving one entry per CDR3 protein. The sample gives approximately 530,000 distinct CDR3 sequences, 13% of which show up once; roughly 13% is in the top ten. This clonotype was detected only a few times. Its antigen remains unidentified. This receptor was obtained from a middle-aged man who received an inactivated influenza vaccine. This specimen consisted of PBMCs from blood, obtained about 40 days after vaccination.

The CDR3 DNA reads TGTGCCAGCAGTCGCCCAAGGTTTCAGGAAGCTTTCTTT. The encoded protein is CASSRPRFQEAFF. The V call is TRBV6-1, the J call TRBJ1-1; D is unclear. The V gene's germline CDR1 is MNHNS and CDR2 SASEGT. Deletions cut 5 bases from V and 8 bases from J, with 15 bases between. The CDR3 loop spans 13 amino acids.